Listed below are T cell receptor beta chains from one sample, sequenced in a study of breast tumors, draining lymph nodes, adjacent tissues. TCRdb recomputed calls from the multiplex PCR reads with MiXCR, one row per CDR3 protein. The sample has some 150,000 distinct CDR3 sequences, roughly a third seen once. Sequencing was done on a sample of axillary lymph node tissue. These receptors were obtained from a female donor with breast cancer. Some clones in this sample may be carry-over from other donors' samples. The CDR3 runs from the conserved cysteine through the conserved F or W. D genes are given only for firm matches. Size is stated for part of the rows, as once, few or many counts, or as a class when the clone is expanded.

>many|NA|TRBJ2-5|TRBV5-6
TGTGCCAGCAGCTTGGCCTCTTCGGAAGAGACCCAGTACTTC
CASSLASSEETQYF
>many|NA|TRBJ2-7|TRBV4-1
TGCGCCAGCAGCCAAGATCCGACAGGTTCTTACGAGCAGTACTTC
CASSQDPTGSYEQYF
>many|NA|TRBJ1-5|TRBV28
TGTGCCAGCAGCACCGGACAAACCCAAAATCAGCCCCAGCATTTT
CASSTGQTQNQPQHF
>NA|TRBD2|TRBJ2-5|TRBV5-1
TGCGCCAGCAGGAGACGGGGGGGGAGTGAAGAGACCCAGTACTTC
CASRRRGGSEETQYF
>NA|NA|TRBJ2-7|TRBV7-2
TGTGCCAGCAGCCCTCGGAATTACGAGCAGTACTTC
CASSPRNYEQYF
>many|TRBD2|TRBJ2-1|TRBV12-3/TRBV12-4
TGTGCCAGCTTTAGCGGGAGACGATCCGGTGAGCAGTTCTTC
CASFSGRRSGEQFF
>many|NA|TRBJ2-7|TRBV10-1
TGCGCCAGCAGTGATGGGCTACTTCAGGAGCAGTACTTC
CASSDGLLQEQYF
>many|NA|TRBJ2-1|TRBV10-1
TGCGCCAGCAGCTCCTCCAGGGTGAATGAGCAGTTCTTC
CASSSSRVNEQFF
>NA|TRBD2|TRBJ2-1|TRBV9
TGTGCCAGCAGCGTAGGTTCTAGCGGGGGGGCCTCCTACAATGAGCAGTTCTTC
CASSVGSSGGASYNEQFF
>NA|NA|TRBJ2-6|TRBV7-8
TGTGCCAGCAGCTTAGTAACGCTTGGAGGGACTGGGGCCAACGTCCTGACTTTC
CASSLVTLGGTGANVLTF
>many|NA|TRBJ2-1|TRBV4-1
TGCGCCAGCAGCCAAGGGGTTAGGGGTCGGGGTATATTCGGTGAGCAGTTCTTC
CASSQGVRGRGIFGEQFF
>many|TRBD1|TRBJ2-7|TRBV20-1
TGCAGTGCTAGAAGGGACAGCCCGCTACGCGAGCAGTACTTC
CSARRDSPLREQYF
>NA|NA|TRBJ1-1|TRBV20-1
TGCAGTGCTCGCGGAGAGAACACTGAAGCTTTCTTT
CSARGENTEAFF
>many|NA|TRBJ2-2|TRBV4-3
TGCGCCAGCAGCCAAGATAGAGGCTCGGGCAGGCTCAACACCGGGGAGCTGTTTTTT
CASSQDRGSGRLNTGELFF
>NA|TRBD2|TRBJ2-7|TRBV7-3
TGCGCCAGCAGCCCCCTGGGGGCTAGCGGGAGGGCTTACGAGCAGTACTTC
CASSPLGASGRAYEQYF
>few|NA|TRBJ1-1|TRBV9
TGTGCCAGCAGCGTAGCCGGGGGTGCTGAAGCTTTCTTT
CASSVAGGAEAFF
>many|NA|TRBJ1-5|TRBV6-6
TGTGCCAGCAGTCACTCGGGCAGGGCAGGAGACCAGCCCCAGCATTTT
CASSHSGRAGDQPQHF
>NA|NA|TRBJ2-1|TRBV6-1
TGTGCCAGCAGTGTCTACAATAAGCAGTTCTTC
CASSVYNKQFF
>few|NA|TRBJ2-4|TRBV5-6
TGTGCCAGCAGCTTGCCCGGGACCCCAAGGAACATTCAGTACTTC
CASSLPGTPRNIQYF
>NA|NA|TRBJ1-1|TRBV19
TGTGCCAGTAGTATGGGCGGGCCGAACACTGAAGCTTTCTTT
CASSMGGPNTEAFF